Presented here are 5 T cell receptor beta chains from one specimen sequenced in a study of T cells in Graves' hyperthyroidism and ophthalmopathy. RNA transcripts served as the template for amplifying TCR beta CDR3 regions. A set of HTBI primers served as the primers for a first-round RT-PCR of the TCR CDR3. From the multiplex PCR reads, TCRdb called clonotypes with MiXCR, one entry per CDR3 protein. The data show 330,000 or so distinct CDR3 sequences, approximately 18% seen once. Sequencing was carried out using blood. These TCRs come from a woman aged 40-49 years with Graves' ophthalmopathy.

This clonotype appeared many times. The conserved phenylalanine or tryptophan is not found at the CDR3 terminus, so this likely reflects a read error. This chain links TRBV12-3 or TRBV12-4 with TRBJ1-6; 8 positions agree with TRBD1. The CDR3 extends over 14 amino acids. The V and J ends lost 6 bases and 7 bases, in that order; junction bases with no gene match: 5. The CDR3 DNA sequence: TGTGCCAGCAGCCCGACAGGGGAAAATTCACCCCTCCACCTT. This encodes CASSPTGENSPLHL.

Details on this clonotype: The germline gene is not matched at one end of the junction; a read error may be the cause. The chain has TRBV11-1 and TRBJ1-3, with D perhaps matching TRBD1 (5 bases). Germline V gene sequence: CDR1 SGHAT, CDR2 FQDESV (reference sequence). The CDR3 is made up of 15 amino acids. The CDR3 DNA reads as TGTGCCAGCAGGCGTGACAGTGCCTCTGGAAACAACATATATTTT. This encodes CASRRDSASGNNIYF.

This clonotype showed up just a few times. A clone one base away is much larger, so this may be a read error. The genes are TRBV30 and TRBJ2-2; TRBD2 matches at 8 bases. The CDR3 length is 15 residues. Germline-derived CDR1 and CDR2 are GTSNPN and SVGIG (reference sequence). After removal of 3 bases from V and 2 bases from J, the junction contained 5 bases not matched to a gene. CDR3 DNA: TGTGCCTGGAGGACTAGCGTGATAAACACCGGGGAGCTGTTTTTT. Protein product: CAWRTSVINTGELFF.

This clonotype showed up many times. This sequence joins TRBV2 and TRBJ2-7, with D possibly matching TRBD1 (5 bases). Trimming took off 1 base at V and 2 bases at J, with 15 bases between the two ends. CDR1 and CDR2 from the germline V gene are SNHLY and FYNNEI. The CDR3 has 16 amino acids. The CDR3 loop is CASSEGQGVRTYEQYF. The DNA for the CDR3 is TGTGCCAGCAGTGAAGGACAAGGGGTGCGCACCTACGAGCAGTACTTC.

This clonotype was seen at least ten times. The V gene is TRBV7-2, the J gene TRBJ1-5; D gene ambiguous. The CDR3 has 14 residues. V gave up 5 bases and J gave up 6 bases, with 14 bases separating them. Germline CDR1 and CDR2: SGHTA and FQGNSA. In DNA, the CDR3 is TGTGCCAGCAGCGCCGCCCCGGGAGTTCAGCCCCAGCATTTT. It translates to CASSAAPGVQPQHF.